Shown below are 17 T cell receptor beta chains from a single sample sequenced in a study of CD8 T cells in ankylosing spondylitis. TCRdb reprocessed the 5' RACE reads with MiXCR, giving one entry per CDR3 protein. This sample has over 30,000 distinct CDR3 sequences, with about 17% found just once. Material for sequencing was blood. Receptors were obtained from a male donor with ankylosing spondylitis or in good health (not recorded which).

In nucleotides, the CDR3 is TGTGCCAGCAGCCGAGATCGAAGCGGCAGGGGGAACACTGAAGCTTTCTTT. This encodes CASSRDRSGRGNTEAFF. The chain recombines TRBV4-2 with TRBJ1-1; the D gene is possibly TRBD1 (6 bases). Trimming took 4 bases from V and 1 from J, leaving 19 bases between them. The CDR3 consists of 17 residues. From germline, CDR1 is LGHNA and CDR2 YNFKEQ.

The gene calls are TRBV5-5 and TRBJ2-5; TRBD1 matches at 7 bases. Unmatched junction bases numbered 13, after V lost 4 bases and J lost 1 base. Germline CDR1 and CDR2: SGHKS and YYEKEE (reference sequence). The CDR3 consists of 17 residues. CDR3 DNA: TGTGCCAGCAGCCTGCCTCTGAGACAGGGAATCCAAGAGACCCAGTACTTC. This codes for CASSLPLRQGIQETQYF.

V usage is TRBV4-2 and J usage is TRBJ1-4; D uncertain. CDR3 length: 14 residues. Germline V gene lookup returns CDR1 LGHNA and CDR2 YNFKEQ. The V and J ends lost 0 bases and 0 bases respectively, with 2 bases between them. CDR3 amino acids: CASSQDTTNEKLFF. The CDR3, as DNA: TGTGCCAGCAGCCAAGACACAACTAATGAAAAACTGTTTTTT.

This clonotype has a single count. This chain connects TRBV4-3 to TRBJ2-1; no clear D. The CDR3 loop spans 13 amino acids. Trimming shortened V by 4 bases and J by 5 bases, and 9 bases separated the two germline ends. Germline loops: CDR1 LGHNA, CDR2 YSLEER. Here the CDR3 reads CASSLMTHNEQFF. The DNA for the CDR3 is TGCGCCAGCAGCCTTATGACACACAATGAGCAGTTCTTC.

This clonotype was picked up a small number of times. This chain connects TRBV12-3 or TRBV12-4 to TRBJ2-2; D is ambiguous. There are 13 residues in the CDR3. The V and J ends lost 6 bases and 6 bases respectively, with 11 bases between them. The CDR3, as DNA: TGTGCCAGCAGCTCTCTGGGGTCCGGGGAGCTGTTTTTT. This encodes CASSSLGSGELFF.

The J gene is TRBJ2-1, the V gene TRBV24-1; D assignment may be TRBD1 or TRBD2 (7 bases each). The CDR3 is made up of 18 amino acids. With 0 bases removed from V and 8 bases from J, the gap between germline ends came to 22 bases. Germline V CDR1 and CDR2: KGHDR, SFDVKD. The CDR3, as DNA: TGTGCCACCAGTGATTTGAGGCGTGGCGGGGGTCAGGGGGATGAGCAGTTCTTC. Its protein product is CATSDLRRGGGQGDEQFF.

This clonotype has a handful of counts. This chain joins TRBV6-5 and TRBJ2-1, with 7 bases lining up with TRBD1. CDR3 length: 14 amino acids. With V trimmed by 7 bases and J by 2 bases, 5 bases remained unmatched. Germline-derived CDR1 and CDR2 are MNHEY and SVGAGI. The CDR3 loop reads CASMKGATYNEQFF. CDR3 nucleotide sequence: TGTGCCAGCATGAAGGGGGCAACCTACAATGAGCAGTTCTTC.

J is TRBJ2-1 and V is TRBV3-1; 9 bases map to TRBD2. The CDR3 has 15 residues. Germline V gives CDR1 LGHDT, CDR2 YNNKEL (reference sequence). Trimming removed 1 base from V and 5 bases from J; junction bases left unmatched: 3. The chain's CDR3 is CASSQGLAANNEQFF. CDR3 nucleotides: TGTGCCAGCAGCCAAGGACTAGCGGCCAACAATGAGCAGTTCTTC.

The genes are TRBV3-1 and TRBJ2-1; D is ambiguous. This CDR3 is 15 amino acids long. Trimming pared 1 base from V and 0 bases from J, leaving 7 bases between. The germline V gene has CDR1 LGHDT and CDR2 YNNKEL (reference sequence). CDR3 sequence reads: CASSQGGISYNEQFF. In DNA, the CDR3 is TGTGCCAGCAGCCAAGGTGGGATCTCCTACAATGAGCAGTTCTTC.

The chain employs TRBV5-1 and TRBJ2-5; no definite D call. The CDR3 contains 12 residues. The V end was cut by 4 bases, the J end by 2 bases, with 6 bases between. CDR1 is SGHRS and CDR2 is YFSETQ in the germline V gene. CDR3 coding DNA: TGCGCCAGCAGCCGGAATCAAGAGACCCAGTACTTC. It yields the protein CASSRNQETQYF.

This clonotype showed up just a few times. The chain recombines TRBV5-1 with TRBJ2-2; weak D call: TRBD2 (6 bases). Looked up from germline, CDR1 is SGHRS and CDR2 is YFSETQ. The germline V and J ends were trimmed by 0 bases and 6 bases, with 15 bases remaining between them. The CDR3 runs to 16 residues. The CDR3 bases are TGCGCCAGCAGCTTGGCCGGACACCCGGGGGCCGGGGAGCTGTTTTTT. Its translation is CASSLAGHPGAGELFF.

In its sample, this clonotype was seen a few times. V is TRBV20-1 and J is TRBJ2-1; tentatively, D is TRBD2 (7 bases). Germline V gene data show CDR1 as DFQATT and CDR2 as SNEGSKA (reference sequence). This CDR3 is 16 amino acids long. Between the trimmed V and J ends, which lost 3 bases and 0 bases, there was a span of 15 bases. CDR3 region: CSARTQGGSSYNEQFF. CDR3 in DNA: TGCAGTGCTAGGACACAGGGCGGGAGCTCCTACAATGAGCAGTTCTTC.

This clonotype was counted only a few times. The CDR3 sequence is CASSLLAGVTGELFF. CDR3 in DNA: TGTGCCAGCAGCTTACTAGCGGGAGTCACCGGGGAGCTGTTTTTT. This sequence joins TRBV11-2 and TRBJ2-2, with TRBD2 matching over 10 bases. The CDR3 is 15 amino acids. CDR1 and CDR2 (germline): SGHAT, FQNNGV. J was trimmed by 4 bases and V by 2 bases; bases with no gene match: 1.

CDR3: CSARLRDRGGTEAFF. The DNA of the CDR3 is TGCAGTGCTAGGTTAAGGGACAGGGGGGGCACTGAAGCTTTCTTT. The rearrangement joins TRBV20-1 to TRBJ1-1, with 11 bases lining up with TRBD1. The V segment lost 3 bases and the J segment 4 bases; nucleotides outside the gene matches: 7. This CDR3 is built from 15 residues. Germline assignment: CDR1 DFQATT and CDR2 SNEGSKA (reference sequence).

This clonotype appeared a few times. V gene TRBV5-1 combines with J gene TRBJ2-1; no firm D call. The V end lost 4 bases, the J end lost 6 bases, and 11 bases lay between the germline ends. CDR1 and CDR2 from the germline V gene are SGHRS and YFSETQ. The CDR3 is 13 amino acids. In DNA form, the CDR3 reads TGCGCCAGCAGCCGTGCTGTTGGCAATGAGCAGTTCTTC. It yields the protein CASSRAVGNEQFF. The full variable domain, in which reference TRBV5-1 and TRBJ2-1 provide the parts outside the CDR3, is KAGVTQTPRYLIKTRGQQVTLSCSPISGHRSVSWYQQTPGQGLQFLFEYFSETQRNKGNFPGRFSGRQFSNSRSEMNVSTLELGDSALYLCASSRAVGNEQFFGPGTRLTVL.

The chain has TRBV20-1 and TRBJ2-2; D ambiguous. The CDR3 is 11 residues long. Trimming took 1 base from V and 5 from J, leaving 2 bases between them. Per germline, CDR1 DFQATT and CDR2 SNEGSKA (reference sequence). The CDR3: CSARGTGELFF. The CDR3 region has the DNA TGCAGTGCTAGAGGAACCGGGGAGCTGTTTTTT.

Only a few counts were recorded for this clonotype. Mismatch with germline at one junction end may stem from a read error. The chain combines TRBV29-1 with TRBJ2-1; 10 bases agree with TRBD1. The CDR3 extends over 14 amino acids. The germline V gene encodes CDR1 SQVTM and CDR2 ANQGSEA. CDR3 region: CSAKAGTGDNEQFF. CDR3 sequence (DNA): TGCAGCGCCAAAGCCGGGACAGGGGACAACGAGCAGTTCTTC.